Here is one T cell receptor beta chain with its context. The clone's antigen remains unknown. Per-base quality was not reported, and no clone a single base away is much larger than it. This entry comes from a study of T cell changes during pregnancy in multiple sclerosis (dated by TCRdb to between 2018 and 2020). In the study overall: The study examined how the T cell repertoire changed over the course of pregnancy in women with multiple sclerosis.

Between the V and J ends, shortened by 6 bases and 4 bases respectively, the junction contains 19 bases. The CDR1 and CDR2 encoded by the germline V gene (reference sequence) are MNHEY and SMNVEV. The CDR3 spans 16 residues, from the cysteine through the phenylalanine. Kept here is only the CDR3 DNA, which spans 48 bases and is read in frame from base 1. Libraries were constructed by the immunoSEQ multiplex PCR assay. Not all clones reach the TCRdb copy of this immuneACCESS table, which keeps in-frame sequences only. Checked studies attribute under half of the gap to unresolved V genes and leave the rest unexplained. The sample contains under 70,000 clones, roughly nine tenths of them found a single time. The biggest ten clones account for 1% to 1.5% of the sample.

The chain is encoded by TRBV27 joined to TRBJ1-5; a confident D gene designation cannot be given. This sample comprised peripheral blood, obtained after pregnancy. The TCR originated in a female donor in good health, enrolled as a control in a pregnancy study. The nucleotides read TGTGCCAGCAGAGATCTAAGGAGGGAAGGTAATCAGCCCCAGCATTTT. Translated, it reads CASRDLRREGNQPQHF.